This T cell receptor (beta chain) is drawn from a study of CD8 T cells in ankylosing spondylitis. Findings and caveats of the study: Significant enrichment of disease-linked clones was reportedly seen in matched ankylosing spondylitis synovial fluid.

This clonotype has at least ten counts. Its antigen is still unknown. Using quantitative 5'-RACE with molecular barcodes, the authors made TCR beta libraries. Each CDR3 protein gets one entry after TCRdb re-called the 5' RACE reads with MiXCR. The data show some 300,000 distinct CDR3 sequences, about 20% seen once. The receptor's source is a female donor with ankylosing spondylitis or in good health (not recorded which). Input material: blood, either unsorted or a sorted T cell fraction (not recorded which).

The CDR3 nucleotides read TGTGCCAGCAGTGGGACAGGGGGGCTTGCCCAGCCCCAGCATTTT. Residues: CASSGTGGLAQPQHF. The genes are TRBV28 and TRBJ1-5; 11 bases fit TRBD1. Germline loops: CDR1 MDHEN, CDR2 SYDVKM. Germline trimming cut 5 bases from V and 7 bases from J; bases unmatched to any gene: 7. This CDR3 has 15 residues.